These 29 T cell receptor beta chains came from one sample sequenced in a study of monozygotic twins with cystic fibrosis. Sequencing used immunoSEQ multiplex PCR; TCRdb keeps in-frame clones, though not all of them. The data hold under 40,000 clones, with around 96% observed a single time. Sequencing input: blood. The source is a girl aged 2 to 9 with cystic fibrosis.

V is TRBV19 and J is TRBJ1-1; D is unresolved. V lost 9 bases to trimming and J lost 3 bases, with 20 bases between them. Germline CDR1 and CDR2: LNHDA and SQIVND (reference sequence). CDR3 length equals 15 residues. In nucleotides, the CDR3 is TGTGCCAGCTGCAGAGAAAGGGTAGGTGACACTGAAGCTTTCTTT. It encodes CASCRERVGDTEAFF.

The rearrangement links TRBV10-3 to TRBJ1-2; 7 positions agree with TRBD1. Germline V gives CDR1 ENHRY, CDR2 SYGVKD. Germline trimming cut 8 bases from V and 6 bases from J; bases unmatched to any gene: 6. The length of the CDR3 is 12 residues. The CDR3 nucleotides read TGTGCCATCGCAGGGGGGTCTGATGGCTACACCTTC. Translating it yields CAIAGGSDGYTF.

This chain links TRBV14 with TRBJ2-2, with D maybe TRBD1 (6 bases). Trimming cost V 0 bases and J 1 base, with 15 bases left between them. This CDR3 is 18 amino acids long. Germline CDR1 reads SGHDN; CDR2 reads FVKESK. The DNA of the CDR3 is TGTGCCAGCAGCCAAGACTTCCTCGGGGACAAGAACACCGGGGAGCTGTTTTTT. Residues: CASSQDFLGDKNTGELFF. The full variable domain, with the rest looked up from reference TRBV14 and TRBJ2-2, is EAGVTQFPSHSVIEKGQTVTLRCDPISGHDNLYWYRRVMGKEIKFLLHFVKESKQDESGMPNNRFLAERTGGTYSTLKVQPAELEDSGVYFCASSQDFLGDKNTGELFFGEGSRLTVL.

DNA for the CDR3: TGCAGCGCAGCAACGGGCCCATCGGGTACTGAAGCTTTCTTT. As protein: CSAATGPSGTEAFF. The chain joins TRBV29-1 to TRBJ1-1, with no clear D. With 7 bases removed from V and 5 bases from J, the gap between germline ends came to 20 bases. The CDR3 is 14 amino acids. The germline V gene has CDR1 SQVTM and CDR2 ANQGSEA.

The chain recombines TRBV14 with TRBJ1-1; D gene unclear. There are 16 residues in the CDR3. The germline V and J ends were trimmed by 2 bases and 1 base, with 14 bases remaining between them. Germline V lookup: CDR1 SGHDN, CDR2 FVKESK. In DNA, the CDR3 is TGTGCCAGCAGCCAAATAGATATTACAGCGAACACTGAAGCTTTCTTT. It yields the protein CASSQIDITANTEAFF.

The V and J genes are TRBV19 and TRBJ1-2; D is unclear. CDR1 and CDR2 (germline): LNHDA, SQIVND (reference sequence). V was trimmed by 3 bases and J by 7 bases, leaving 18 bases between them. The CDR3 covers 15 residues. The CDR3, as DNA: TGTGCCAGTAGTATGGGCGGACGCAGCCGGGGTGGCTACACCTTC. Its translation is CASSMGGRSRGGYTF. The whole variable domain, remainder taken from reference TRBV19 and TRBJ1-2, is DGGITQSPKYLFRKEGQNVTLSCEQNLNHDAMYWYRQDPGQGLRLIYYSQIVNDFQKGDIAEGYSVSREKKESFPLTVTSAQKNPTAFYLCASSMGGRSRGGYTFGSGTRLTVV.

The rearrangement joins TRBV30 to TRBJ1-2, with D hard to call. The CDR3 extends over 14 amino acids. Germline V gene data show CDR1 as GTSNPN and CDR2 as SVGIG (reference sequence). V was shortened by 0 bases and J by 3 bases, with 11 bases between the two germline ends. As DNA, the CDR3 is TGTGCCTGGAGTGTTCCCCCCGATTACTATGGCTACACCTTC. Translating gives CAWSVPPDYYGYTF.

J is TRBJ2-7 and V is TRBV20-1; TRBD1 is a possible D gene (5 bases). CDR1 and CDR2 from the germline V gene are DFQATT and SNEGSKA (reference sequence). V was trimmed by 1 base and J by 6 bases, leaving 7 bases between them. CDR3 length: 11 residues. The CDR3 nucleotides read TGCAGTGCTAGAGGGCAGGGCGAGCAGTACTTC. It yields the protein CSARGQGEQYF.

This chain uses TRBV7-9 with TRBJ2-2; 8 bases are a match to TRBD1. Germline V gene sequence: CDR1 SEHNR, CDR2 FQNEAQ (reference sequence). V shed 5 bases, J shed 6 bases, and the junction held 11 bases outside the gene matches. There are 16 residues in the CDR3. As DNA, the CDR3 is TGTGCCAGCAGCGCGGAGTCCTCACAGGGGGCCGGGGAGCTGTTTTTT. Its translation is CASSAESSQGAGELFF.

This rearrangement joins TRBV29-1 to TRBJ2-7; D gene ambiguous. Trimming pared 7 bases from V and 7 bases from J, leaving 14 bases between. Germline V gives CDR1 SQVTM, CDR2 ANQGSEA. The CDR3 runs 11 residues. In DNA form, the CDR3 reads TGCAGCGCTGACCTGGAAGGGGAGCAGTACTTC. Translation: CSADLEGEQYF.

The V and J genes are TRBV19 and TRBJ2-6; D gene uncertain. Germline V CDR1 and CDR2: LNHDA, SQIVND (reference sequence). The V end was cut by 7 bases, the J end by 4 bases, with 11 bases between. The CDR3 is 14 residues long. CDR3 region: CASNADPGANVLTF. The CDR3 nucleotides read TGTGCCAGTAACGCAGATCCCGGGGCCAACGTCCTGACTTTC.

J is TRBJ1-3 and V is TRBV5-1; D perhaps matches TRBD1 (5 bases). Germline assignment: CDR1 SGHRS and CDR2 YFSETQ. The V gene lost 4 bases and the J gene lost 4 bases, with 18 bases spanning the gap. The CDR3 has 16 amino acids. The CDR3: CASSPSGTSLGNTIYF. In DNA, the CDR3 is TGCGCCAGCAGCCCCTCCGGGACTAGCCTAGGAAACACCATATATTTT.

This clone was seen a single time. CDR3 sequence (DNA): TGTGCCAGCAGCTTAAGCATCCCCTCTGGAAACACCATATATTTT. Protein: CASSLSIPSGNTIYF. The chain is built from TRBV7-2 and TRBJ1-3; D call uncertain. V lost 2 bases and J 0 bases, leaving 8 bases between the germline ends. The CDR3 is 15 amino acids. Germline V gene lookup returns CDR1 SGHTA and CDR2 FQGNSA.

The chain joins TRBV6-5 to TRBJ1-1; D not certain. With 5 bases removed from V and 6 bases from J, the gap between germline ends came to 19 bases. Germline lookup yields CDR1 MNHEY and CDR2 SVGAGI. The CDR3 has 15 amino acids. The CDR3 nucleotides are TGTGCCAGCAGTCACCCCCCCGGGTATAAGGCTGAAGCTTTCTTT. It codes for CASSHPPGYKAEAFF.

This chain uses TRBV29-1 with TRBJ1-4, with 8 bases lining up with TRBD1. The CDR3 runs 15 residues. Germline V gives CDR1 SQVTM, CDR2 ANQGSEA. The V segment lost 4 bases and the J segment 6 bases; nucleotides outside the gene matches: 10. CDR3 sequence reads: CSVVGRATGDEKLFF. The DNA for the CDR3 is TGCAGCGTTGTTGGAAGAGCGACAGGGGATGAAAAACTGTTTTTT.

The chain joins TRBV19 to TRBJ1-1; a weak D match, TRBD1 (5 bases). The CDR3 spans 13 residues. The V gene's germline CDR1 is LNHDA and CDR2 SQIVND (reference sequence). V lost 5 bases and J lost 6, with 13 bases in between. In nucleotides, the CDR3 is TGTGCCAGTAGTTGGCAGGGTAAATCTGAAGCTTTCTTT. Amino acids: CASSWQGKSEAFF.

The chain recombines TRBV29-1 with TRBJ2-5; 14 nucleotides align to TRBD2. This CDR3 spans 14 amino acids. In germline, CDR1 is SQVTM, CDR2 ANQGSEA. With 5 bases clipped from V and 4 bases from J, the junction kept 3 bases outside the gene matches. The CDR3 coding sequence is TGCAGCGTTCCCGGACTAGCGGGAGGAGAGACCCAGTACTTC. Protein product: CSVPGLAGGETQYF. The full variable domain, with the rest looked up from reference TRBV29-1 and TRBJ2-5, is SAVISQKPSRDICQRGTSLTIQCQVDSQVTMMFWYRQQPGQSLTLIATANQGSEATYESGFVIDKFPISRPNLTFSTLTVSNMSPEDSSIYLCSVPGLAGGETQYFGPGTRLLVL.

This clone was recorded only once. The V gene is TRBV25-1, the J gene TRBJ1-2; D is possibly TRBD1 (6 bases). The CDR3 covers 13 residues. Trimming shortened V by 6 bases and J by 0 bases, and 8 bases separated the two germline ends. Germline loops: CDR1 MGHDK, CDR2 SYGVNS. The CDR3 region is CASRQGPNYGYTF. In nucleotides, the CDR3 is TGTGCCAGCAGACAGGGTCCTAACTATGGCTACACCTTC.

This chain links TRBV20-1 with TRBJ2-1; D uncertain. Trimming shortened V by 3 bases and J by 6 bases, and 6 bases separated the two germline ends. Germline values: CDR1 DFQATT, CDR2 SNEGSKA (reference sequence). The CDR3 totals 11 residues. The CDR3 DNA reads TGCAGTGCTAGGGCCTTCAATGAGCAGTTCTTC. Translated: CSARAFNEQFF.

V is TRBV4-1 and J is TRBJ1-2; D gene unclear. The V end was cut by 1 base, the J end by 0 bases, with 12 bases between. The germline V gene has CDR1 MGHRA and CDR2 YSYEKL. This CDR3 contains 16 residues. The CDR3 protein is CASSQASTATNYGYTF. CDR3 nucleotide sequence: TGCGCCAGCAGCCAAGCCTCGACGGCTACTAACTATGGCTACACCTTC.

The count of this clone is one. The chain joins TRBV4-2 to TRBJ2-1; a weak D match, TRBD2 (6 bases). This CDR3 has 17 residues. Germline CDR1 LGHNA, CDR2 YNFKEQ. Trimming removed 0 bases from V and 0 bases from J, with 12 bases in between. The CDR3 DNA sequence: TGTGCCAGCAGCCAAGAACGGCCCGGGAGCTCCTACAATGAGCAGTTCTTC. Its protein product is CASSQERPGSSYNEQFF.

This chain uses TRBV30 with TRBJ2-7; TRBD1 matches 8 bases. From germline, CDR1 is GTSNPN and CDR2 SVGIG (reference sequence). Germline trimming cut 6 bases from V and 1 base from J; bases unmatched to any gene: 5. The CDR3 consists of 13 residues. The CDR3 spells CACQTGESYEQYF. Here the CDR3 DNA reads TGTGCCTGCCAGACAGGGGAGTCCTACGAGCAGTACTTC.

This clone was counted once. The chain has TRBV30 and TRBJ2-7; TRBD1 aligns across 8 bases. CDR3 length: 14 residues. CDR1 and CDR2 from the germline V gene are GTSNPN and SVGIG (reference sequence). V trimming: 7 bases; J trimming: 1 base; junction bases outside the gene matches: 9. The CDR3 nucleotides are TGTGCCTCGGGGAATAACAGGGGGTCCTACGAGCAGTACTTC. This codes for CASGNNRGSYEQYF.

The rearrangement joins TRBV6-1 to TRBJ1-3; D unclear. The CDR3 sequence is 15 residues long. Trimming cost V 1 base and J 4 bases, with 11 bases left between them. Per the germline V gene, CDR1 is MNHNS and CDR2 is SASEGT. CDR3 sequence (DNA): TGTGCCAGCAGTGAAGGCCGGGCCCAAGGAAACACCATATATTTT. This codes for CASSEGRAQGNTIYF.

V usage is TRBV9 and J usage is TRBJ1-6; 9 nucleotides match TRBD1. V gave up 4 bases and J gave up 7 bases; unmatched junction bases: 9. Germline lookup yields CDR1 SGDLS and CDR2 YYNGEE. The CDR3 covers 16 residues. DNA for the CDR3: TGTGCCAGCAGCTCACAGGGGGCCTTACCCAATTCACCCCTCCACTTT. Encoded protein: CASSSQGALPNSPLHF.

This clone was seen a single time. The chain recombines TRBV6-1 with TRBJ2-5, with TRBD2 identical over 11 bases. This CDR3 is built from 17 residues. Germline lookup yields CDR1 MNHNS and CDR2 SASEGT. V was clipped by 2 bases and J by 5 bases; unmatched bases: 10. The CDR3 sequence: CASSESVAGGLGETQYF. In nucleotides, the CDR3 is TGTGCCAGCAGTGAATCGGTAGCGGGAGGGCTTGGGGAGACCCAGTACTTC.

This chain connects TRBV7-9 to TRBJ2-2; D not resolved. Germline lookup yields CDR1 SEHNR and CDR2 FQNEAQ (reference sequence). Trimming pared 2 bases from V and 3 bases from J, leaving 4 bases between. CDR3 size: 13 residues. This CDR3 reads CASSLTYTGELFF. For the CDR3, the DNA is TGTGCCAGCAGCTTAACGTACACCGGGGAGCTGTTTTTT.

The chain carries TRBV19 and TRBJ2-7; 14 bases fit TRBD2. V lost 5 bases, J lost 1 base, and 7 bases stayed unmatched. Germline loops: CDR1 LNHDA, CDR2 SQIVND (reference sequence). The CDR3 consists of 17 residues. CDR3 amino acids: CASSLGLAGVGSYEQYF. The CDR3, as DNA: TGTGCCAGTAGTCTGGGACTAGCGGGAGTTGGGTCCTACGAGCAGTACTTC.

J is TRBJ2-2 and V is TRBV30, with D tentatively TRBD1 or TRBD2 (5 bases each). The germline V gene encodes CDR1 GTSNPN and CDR2 SVGIG (reference sequence). Trimming cost V 1 base and J 1 base, with 10 bases left between them. CDR3 length: 15 residues. CDR3 loop: CAWSGGQGNTGELFF. The CDR3 coding sequence is TGTGCCTGGAGTGGAGGGCAGGGGAACACCGGGGAGCTGTTTTTT.